This T cell receptor beta chain was recovered during a study of CD8+ T cells in alopecia areata. The CDR3 is made up of 14 amino acids. CDR1 and CDR2 from the germline V gene are SGHTA and FQGNSA. V gave up 6 bases and J gave up 9 bases, with 18 bases separating them. RNA extraction was followed by reverse transcription into cDNA, which acted as the sequencing template. Sequenced by immunoSEQ multiplex PCR; TCRdb stores in-frame clones only, minus some. The sample has 150,000 to 200,000 clones, 50% to 60% seen once. General study points: Lesional tissue from the scalp (especially in alopecia totalis/universalis) showed higher clonality than normal scalp.

Comments on this clone: Its antigen is still unknown.

The V gene is TRBV7-2, the J gene TRBJ2-1; D not certain. The material sequenced was CD4+ T cells sorted from blood, taken at week 0. The source of this sequence is a human donor with alopecia areata. CDR3 sequence: CASSWSTARGEQFF. For the CDR3, the DNA is TGTGCCAGCAGTTGGTCGACCGCCAGAGGTGAGCAGTTCTTC.